This T cell receptor (beta chain) was obtained from a study of blood T cell repertoires in COVID-19. Germline V gene sequence: CDR1 SGHVS, CDR2 FNYEAQ. This CDR3 comprises 16 residues. Losses at the gene ends were 1 base for V and 2 bases for J; bases not matched to a gene: 4. Sequencing was performed with immunoSEQ multiplex PCR; in TCRdb, only in-frame clones are kept and a portion is missing. Of 150,000 to 200,000 clones listed, 80% are singletons. This clone was detected a few times. The sequence came from a man between 35 and 55 years old who had recovered from COVID-19. The chain carries TRBV7-6 and TRBJ2-2; the match to TRBD2 covers 7 bases. Sequencing was carried out using PBMCs or T cells enriched from blood (not recorded which). The CDR3 nucleotides are TGTGCCAGCAGCTTAGGTGCGGGACTAAACACCGGGGAGCTGTTTTTT. It specifies CASSLGAGLNTGELFF.